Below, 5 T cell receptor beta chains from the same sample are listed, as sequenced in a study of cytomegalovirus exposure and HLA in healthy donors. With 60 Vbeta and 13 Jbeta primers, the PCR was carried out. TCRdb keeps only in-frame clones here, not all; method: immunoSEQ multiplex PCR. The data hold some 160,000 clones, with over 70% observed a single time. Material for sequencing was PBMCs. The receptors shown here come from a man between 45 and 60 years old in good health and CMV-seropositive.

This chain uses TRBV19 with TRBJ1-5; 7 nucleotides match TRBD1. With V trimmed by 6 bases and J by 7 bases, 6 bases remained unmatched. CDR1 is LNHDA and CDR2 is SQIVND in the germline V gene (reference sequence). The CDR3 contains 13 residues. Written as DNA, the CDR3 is TGTGCCAGTAGCGATACAGGGGAACAGCCCCAGCATTTT. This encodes CASSDTGEQPQHF.

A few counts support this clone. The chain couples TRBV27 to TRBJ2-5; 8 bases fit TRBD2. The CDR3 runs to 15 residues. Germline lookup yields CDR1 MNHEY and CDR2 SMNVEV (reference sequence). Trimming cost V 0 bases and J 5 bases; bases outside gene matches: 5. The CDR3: CASSLSRGEGETQYF. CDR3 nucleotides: TGTGCCAGCAGTTTATCGCGGGGGGAAGGGGAGACCCAGTACTTC.

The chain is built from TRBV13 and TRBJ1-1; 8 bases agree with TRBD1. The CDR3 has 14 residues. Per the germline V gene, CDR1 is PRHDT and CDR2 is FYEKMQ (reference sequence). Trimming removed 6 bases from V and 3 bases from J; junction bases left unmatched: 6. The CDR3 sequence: CASRLLDRDTEAFF. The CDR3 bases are TGTGCCAGCAGATTGTTGGACAGGGACACTGAAGCTTTCTTT. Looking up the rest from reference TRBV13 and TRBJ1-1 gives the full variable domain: AAGVIQSPRHLIKEKRETATLKCYPIPRHDTVYWYQQGPGQDPQFLISFYEKMQSDKGSIPDRFSAQQFSDYHSELNMSSLELGDSALYFCASRLLDRDTEAFFGQGTRLTVV.

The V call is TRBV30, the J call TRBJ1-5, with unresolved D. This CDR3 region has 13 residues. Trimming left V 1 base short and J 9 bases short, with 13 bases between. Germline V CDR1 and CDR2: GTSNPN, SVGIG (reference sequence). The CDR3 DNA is TGTGCCTGGAGTGCCCGGTGGGAGAGGCCCCAGCATTTT. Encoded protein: CAWSARWERPQHF.

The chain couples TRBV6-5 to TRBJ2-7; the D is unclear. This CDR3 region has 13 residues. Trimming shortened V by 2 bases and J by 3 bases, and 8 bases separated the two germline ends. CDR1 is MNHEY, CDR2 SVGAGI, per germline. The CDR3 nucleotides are TGTGCCAGCAGTTACCCGAGCCTCTACGAGCAGTACTTC. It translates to CASSYPSLYEQYF.